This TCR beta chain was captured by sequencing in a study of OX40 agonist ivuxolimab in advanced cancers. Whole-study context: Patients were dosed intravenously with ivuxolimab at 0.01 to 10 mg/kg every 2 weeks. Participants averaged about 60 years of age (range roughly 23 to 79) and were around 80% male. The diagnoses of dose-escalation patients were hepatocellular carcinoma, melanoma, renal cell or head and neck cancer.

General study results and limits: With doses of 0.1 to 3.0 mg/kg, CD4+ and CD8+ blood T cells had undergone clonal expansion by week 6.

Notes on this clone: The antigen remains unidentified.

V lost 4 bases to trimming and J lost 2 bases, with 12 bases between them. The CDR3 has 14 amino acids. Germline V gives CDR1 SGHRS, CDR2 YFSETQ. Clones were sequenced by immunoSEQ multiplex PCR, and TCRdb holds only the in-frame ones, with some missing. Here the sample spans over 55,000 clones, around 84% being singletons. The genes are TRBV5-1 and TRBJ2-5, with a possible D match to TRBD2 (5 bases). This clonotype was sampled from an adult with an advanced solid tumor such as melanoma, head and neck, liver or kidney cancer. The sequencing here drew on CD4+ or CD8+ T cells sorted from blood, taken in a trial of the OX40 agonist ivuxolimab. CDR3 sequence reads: CASSGSRTQETQYF. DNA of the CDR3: TGCGCCAGCAGCGGTTCGCGGACTCAAGAGACCCAGTACTTC.